Listed below are T cell receptor beta chains from one sample, sequenced in a study of blood T cell repertoires in COVID-19. The data were produced by immunoSEQ multiplex PCR, yet TCRdb's version contains in-frame clones alone and is incomplete. The table has around 290,000 clones, around 90% seen once. Sequenced: PBMCs or T cells enriched from blood (not recorded which). These receptor sequences come from a woman between 25 and 40 years old who had recovered from COVID-19. Both conserved end residues are part of each CDR3. D genes are given only for firm matches. Some rows mark clone size as missing; the rest say once, few, many or name a class of expanded clone.

j_call d_call clone_size v_call cdr3_aa cdr3_nt
TRBJ2-1 NA NA TRBV5-6 CASSFGRGEQFF TGTGCCAGCAGCTTCGGTAGAGGTGAGCAGTTCTTC
TRBJ2-7 NA NA TRBV18 CASSRVRGGPNEQYF TGTGCCAGCTCACGAGTAAGGGGCGGCCCTAACGAGCAGTACTTC
TRBJ1-4 TRBD1 NA TRBV11-2 CASSLTGINEKLFF TGTGCCAGCAGCTTGACAGGGATTAATGAAAAACTGTTTTTT
TRBJ2-7 NA NA TRBV11-2 CASSLGGEDYEQYF TGTGCCAGCAGCTTAGGGGGAGAGGACTACGAGCAGTACTTC
TRBJ1-2 NA NA TRBV7-9 CASSRPTGIYGYTF TGTGCCAGCAGCCGGCCTACAGGGATCTATGGCTACACCTTC
TRBJ2-7 NA NA TRBV27 CASNNGYEQYF TGTGCCAGCAATAACGGCTACGAGCAGTACTTC
TRBJ1-2 NA NA TRBV20-1 CSANLVAGYTF TGCAGTGCGAATTTGGTTGCGGGCTACACCTTC
TRBJ2-7 NA NA TRBV2 CASGGEHYEQYF TGTGCCAGCGGCGGGGAACACTACGAGCAGTACTTC
TRBJ2-7 TRBD2 NA TRBV6-6 CASSPYHLAGGTYEQYF TGTGCCAGCAGTCCATACCACTTAGCGGGAGGGACCTACGAGCAGTACTTC
TRBJ2-7 NA NA TRBV7-3 CASSLGGASYEQYF TGTGCCAGCAGCTTAGGGGGGGCATCCTACGAGCAGTACTTC
TRBJ2-7 NA NA TRBV5-1 CASSLGQGSYEQYF TGCGCCAGCAGCTTGGGGCAGGGCTCCTACGAGCAGTACTTC
TRBJ1-1 NA NA TRBV7-6 CASSLGRVQGPSTEAFF TGTGCCAGCAGCTTAGGCAGGGTCCAGGGTCCTAGCACTGAAGCTTTCTTT
TRBJ2-1 NA NA TRBV5-1 CASSLVGDIGNEQFF TGCGCCAGCAGCTTGGTAGGGGATATCGGCAATGAGCAGTTCTTC
TRBJ2-1 TRBD1 once TRBV7-3 CASRTGTGGLSYNEQFF TGTGCCAGCAGGACCGGGACAGGGGGCCTCTCCTACAATGAGCAGTTCTTC
TRBJ1-1 TRBD1 few TRBV4-1 CASSYRGPNTEAFF TGCGCCAGCAGTTACAGGGGACCGAACACTGAAGCTTTCTTT
TRBJ1-5 NA NA TRBV7-3 CASSLNPNSNQPQHF TGTGCCAGCAGCTTAAACCCTAATAGCAATCAGCCCCAGCATTTT
TRBJ2-5 NA NA TRBV7-6 CASSRSGGTDQETQYF TGTGCCAGCAGCCGAAGTGGCGGGACAGACCAAGAGACCCAGTACTTC
TRBJ2-4 TRBD1 NA TRBV5-1 CASSSQGQGAGNIQYF TGCGCCAGCAGCTCGCAGGGACAGGGGGCCGGTAACATTCAGTACTTC
TRBJ2-3 TRBD2 NA TRBV23-1 CASSQSGSLAGADTQYF TGCGCCAGCAGTCAATCCGGCAGCCTAGCGGGAGCAGATACGCAGTATTTT
TRBJ1-2 NA NA TRBV10-3 CAISDGGANYGYTF TGTGCCATCAGTGACGGGGGAGCTAACTATGGCTACACCTTC
TRBJ1-1 TRBD1 NA TRBV5-1 CASSSGTGGFEAFF TGCGCCAGCAGCTCCGGGACAGGGGGTTTTGAAGCTTTCTTT
TRBJ2-1 NA NA TRBV27 CASSRSNNEQFF TGTGCCAGCAGCCGGAGTAACAATGAGCAGTTCTTC
TRBJ1-1 NA NA TRBV19 CASSNNALNTEAFF TGTGCCAGTAGTAACAATGCCTTGAACACTGAAGCTTTCTTT
TRBJ1-1 TRBD1 NA TRBV5-1 CASSNTGGAPEAFF TGCGCCAGCAGCAATACAGGGGGCGCGCCTGAAGCTTTCTTT
TRBJ2-1 TRBD1 NA TRBV9 CASSAGQGGNEQFF TGTGCCAGCAGCGCGGGACAGGGTGGAAATGAGCAGTTCTTC
TRBJ1-1 NA few TRBV20-1 CSARQGNEAFF TGCAGTGCTAGGCAGGGGAATGAAGCTTTCTTT
TRBJ2-3 NA NA TRBV4-2 CASSQPPSSSEFDTQYF TGTGCCAGCAGCCAACCCCCTAGCTCATCGGAATTTGATACGCAGTATTTT
TRBJ2-3 NA NA TRBV9 CASSVASGTSDTQYF TGTGCCAGCAGCGTAGCCAGCGGGACATCAGATACGCAGTATTTT
TRBJ1-1 NA NA TRBV18 CASSPLPVSNTEAFF TGTGCCAGCTCACCACTTCCCGTCTCGAACACTGAAGCTTTCTTT
TRBJ2-7 TRBD2 NA TRBV19 CASSMEGGTSYEQYF TGTGCCAGTAGTATGGAGGGAGGGACGTCCTACGAGCAGTACTTC
TRBJ2-1 TRBD1 NA TRBV19 CASSLWRPGGSGEQFF TGTGCCAGTAGCCTCTGGCGGCCAGGGGGCTCTGGTGAGCAGTTCTTC
TRBJ2-1 TRBD2 NA TRBV27 CASSVGLASYNEQFF TGTGCCAGCAGTGTTGGACTAGCCTCCTACAATGAGCAGTTCTTC
TRBJ1-6 TRBD1 NA TRBV30 CAWEGQGAGGGYNSPLHF TGTGCCTGGGAAGGACAGGGGGCAGGCGGAGGTTATAATTCACCCCTCCACTTT
TRBJ1-1 NA NA TRBV25-1 CASRGLNTEAFF TGTGCCAGCAGGGGGCTGAACACTGAAGCTTTCTTT
TRBJ1-2 NA once TRBV7-2 CASTPPGGHYGYTF TGTGCCAGCACCCCTCCGGGGGGCCACTATGGCTACACCTTC
TRBJ1-6 TRBD1 few TRBV6-5 CASSYSDRGGSPLHF TGTGCCAGCAGTTACTCGGACAGGGGAGGTTCACCCCTCCACTTT
TRBJ2-7 TRBD1 NA TRBV28 CASSFSGGRRYEQYF TGTGCCAGCAGTTTTTCAGGGGGTCGGAGGTACGAGCAGTACTTC
TRBJ2-1 NA NA TRBV5-4 CASSLDATGVYNEQFF TGTGCCAGCAGCTTGGACGCGACAGGTGTCTACAATGAGCAGTTCTTC
TRBJ1-2 TRBD1 NA TRBV5-4 CASSLAGGSGYTF TGTGCCAGCAGCTTGGCAGGGGGCTCTGGCTACACCTTC
TRBJ2-1 TRBD2 NA TRBV7-8 CASSLARVAGGRSNEQFF TGTGCCAGCAGCTTAGCGAGGGTAGCGGGAGGAAGGAGCAATGAGCAGTTCTTC
TRBJ1-4 NA NA TRBV15 CATSRDLGSVNEKLFF TGTGCCACCAGCAGAGATCTAGGATCCGTTAATGAAAAACTGTTTTTT
TRBJ1-2 NA NA TRBV27 CASSLFPRDTNYGYTF TGTGCCAGCAGTTTATTCCCCAGGGATACTAACTATGGCTACACCTTC
TRBJ1-2 NA NA TRBV7-2 CASSLGQVRVHYGYTF TGTGCCAGCAGCTTAGGACAGGTCCGGGTCCACTATGGCTACACCTTC
TRBJ2-5 NA NA TRBV6-5 CATLKEVGETQYF TGTGCCACCCTGAAAGAGGTAGGAGAGACCCAGTACTTC
TRBJ1-6 NA NA TRBV30 CAWSVISQYNSPLHF TGTGCCTGGAGTGTAATTTCCCAGTATAATTCACCCCTCCACTTT
TRBJ2-3 NA NA TRBV5-6 CASSQRADTQYF TGTGCCAGCAGCCAGAGGGCAGATACGCAGTATTTT
TRBJ2-1 NA few TRBV18 CASSPRRDQKLYNEQFF TGTGCCAGCTCACCACGGAGGGACCAAAAACTATACAATGAGCAGTTCTTC
TRBJ2-7 TRBD2 NA TRBV27 CASSLLLAGGPYEQYF TGTGCCAGCAGTTTGCTACTAGCGGGGGGCCCCTACGAGCAGTACTTC
TRBJ1-1 TRBD1 NA TRBV28 CASRSGTGDEAFF TGTGCCAGCAGGAGTGGGACAGGGGATGAAGCTTTCTTT
TRBJ1-1 TRBD1 NA TRBV6-1 CASSDLTGVGEAFF TGTGCCAGCAGTGATTTGACAGGGGTTGGTGAAGCTTTCTTT
TRBJ2-7 TRBD1 NA TRBV18 CASSPQGALYEQYF TGTGCCAGCTCCCCACAGGGGGCGCTCTACGAGCAGTACTTC
TRBJ2-7 NA NA TRBV27 CASRPRLVGYEQYF TGTGCCAGCAGGCCCCGACTAGTTGGCTACGAGCAGTACTTC
TRBJ2-7 NA NA TRBV28 CASSPPLGGVNSYEQYF TGTGCCAGCAGTCCCCCGCTGGGCGGGGTAAATTCCTACGAGCAGTACTTC
TRBJ2-7 NA NA TRBV4-1 CASSPRQGGVYEQYF TGCGCCAGCAGCCCACGTCAGGGCGGGGTCTACGAGCAGTACTTC
TRBJ2-7 TRBD2 NA TRBV9 CASSVSLAGSEQYF TGTGCCAGCAGCGTCTCGCTAGCGGGGTCGGAGCAGTACTTC
TRBJ2-3 TRBD2 NA TRBV20-1 CSASGDSGGGDTQYF TGCAGTGCTAGTGGGGATAGCGGGGGGGGAGATACGCAGTATTTT
TRBJ1-2 NA NA TRBV27 CASSLFRQLSHYGYTF TGTGCCAGCAGCCTTTTTCGACAGTTAAGTCACTATGGCTACACCTTC
TRBJ1-6 NA once TRBV19 CASSIDQGPNSPLHF TGTGCCAGTAGTATAGATCAGGGCCCAAATTCACCCCTCCACTTT
TRBJ1-6 NA NA TRBV6-5 CASSLLGENSPLHF TGTGCCAGCAGCCTACTTGGAGAAAATTCACCCCTCCACTTT
TRBJ1-1 NA NA TRBV9 CASSAETGNRDEAFF TGTGCCAGCAGCGCAGAAACAGGGAATCGGGATGAAGCTTTCTTT